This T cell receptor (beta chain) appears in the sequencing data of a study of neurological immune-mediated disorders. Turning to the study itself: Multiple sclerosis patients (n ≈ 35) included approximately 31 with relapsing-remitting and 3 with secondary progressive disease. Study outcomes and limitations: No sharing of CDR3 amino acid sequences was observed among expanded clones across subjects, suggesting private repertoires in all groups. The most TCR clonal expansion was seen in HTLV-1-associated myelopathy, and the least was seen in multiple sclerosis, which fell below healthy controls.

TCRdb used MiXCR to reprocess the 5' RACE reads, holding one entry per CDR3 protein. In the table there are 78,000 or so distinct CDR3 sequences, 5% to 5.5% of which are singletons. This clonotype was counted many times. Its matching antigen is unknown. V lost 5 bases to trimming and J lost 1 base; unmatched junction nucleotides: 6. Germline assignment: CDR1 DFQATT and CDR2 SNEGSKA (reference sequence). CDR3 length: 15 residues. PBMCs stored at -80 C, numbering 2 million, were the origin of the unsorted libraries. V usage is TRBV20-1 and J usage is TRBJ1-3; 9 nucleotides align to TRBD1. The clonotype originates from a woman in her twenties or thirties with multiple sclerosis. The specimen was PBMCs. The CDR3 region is CSAQAGTGSGNTIYF. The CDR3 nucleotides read TGCAGTGCTCAGGCCGGGACAGGGTCTGGAAACACCATATATTTT.